These 16 T cell receptor beta chains were all obtained from the same sample, sequenced in a study of OX40 agonist ivuxolimab in advanced cancers. Profiled with immunoSEQ multiplex PCR; TCRdb holds only in-frame clones, not every one. The sample contains approximately 70,000 clones, roughly four fifths of which appear only once. Specimen: CD4+ or CD8+ T cells sorted from blood, collected in a trial of the OX40 agonist ivuxolimab. Receptors originate from an adult with an advanced solid tumor such as melanoma, head and neck, liver or kidney cancer.

The V and J genes are TRBV25-1 and TRBJ2-7, with D tentatively TRBD2 (6 bases). Trimming removed 6 bases at V and 9 bases at J, with 18 bases between. This CDR3 is 13 amino acids long. From germline, CDR1 is MGHDK and CDR2 SYGVNS. The CDR3 reads CASSRGSNGGQYF. The CDR3 DNA reads TGTGCCAGCAGCCGGGGCTCAAACGGGGGGCAGTACTTC.

The chain employs TRBV29-1 and TRBJ2-1, with D perhaps being TRBD1 or TRBD2 (5 bases each). Trimming took 1 base from V and 7 from J, leaving 17 bases between them. Germline CDR1 is SQVTM and CDR2 is ANQGSEA. CDR3 length: 15 residues. In DNA, the CDR3 is TGCAGCGTTGAAGCCGCCAGTTGGGGGTCGAATGAGCAGTTCTTC. Protein: CSVEAASWGSNEQFF.

This chain uses TRBV6-4 with TRBJ1-1, with a tentative D call TRBD1 (6 bases). CDR1 MRHNA and CDR2 SNTAGT come from the germline V gene. Between the trimmed V and J ends, which lost 5 bases and 1 base, there was a span of 8 bases. The CDR3 covers 13 residues. The CDR3 loop is CASSLDRNTEAFF. CDR3 nucleotide sequence: TGTGCCAGCAGTTTGGACAGGAACACTGAAGCTTTCTTT.

The chain recombines TRBV2 with TRBJ2-3, with 9 bases matching TRBD2. Trimming cost V 4 bases and J 4 bases; bases outside gene matches: 3. The CDR3 has 14 amino acids. Germline assignment: CDR1 SNHLY and CDR2 FYNNEI. The CDR3 sequence: CASSAGGRADTQYF. For the CDR3, the DNA is TGTGCCAGCAGTGCTGGCGGGAGGGCAGATACGCAGTATTTT.

V and J are TRBV6-6 and TRBJ1-5, with a tentative D call TRBD1 (5 bases). Germline V lookup: CDR1 MNHNY, CDR2 SVGAGI (reference sequence). The germline V and J ends were trimmed by 7 bases and 7 bases, with 14 bases remaining between them. The CDR3 is 13 residues long. The CDR3 coding sequence is TGTGCCAGCAACGGGGGTTTAGGGCAGCCCCAGCATTTT. Protein: CASNGGLGQPQHF.

The rearrangement links TRBV10-2 to TRBJ2-1, with TRBD2 matching 10 bases. Germline loops: CDR1 WSHSY, CDR2 SAAADI. J gave up 8 bases and V 4 bases, and 5 bases lay outside the gene matches. The CDR3 is made up of 14 amino acids. CDR3 nucleotides: TGCGCCAGCAGTGGGGCTAGCGGGGGATATGAGCAGTTCTTC. This sequence encodes CASSGASGGYEQFF.

V is TRBV5-4 and J is TRBJ2-3; TRBD1 agrees at 9 bases. Germline CDR1 and CDR2: SGHNT and YYREEE (reference sequence). The CDR3 runs to 15 residues. The ends lost 5 bases at V and 1 base at J; junction bases unmatched: 5. The CDR3 DNA reads TGTGCCAGCAGAGAGGACAGGGGCGGCACAGATACGCAGTATTTT. Its translation is CASREDRGGTDTQYF.

The table lists this clone with a few counts. This chain connects TRBV19 to TRBJ2-2; no clear D. V was pared by 6 bases and J by 0 bases, with 8 bases between. Germline CDR1 is LNHDA and CDR2 is SQIVND (reference sequence). There are 14 residues in the CDR3. CDR3: CASRDGSNTGELFF. In DNA, the CDR3 is TGTGCCAGTAGGGACGGTTCGAACACCGGGGAGCTGTTTTTT.

V usage is TRBV6-1 and J usage is TRBJ2-1, with TRBD2 identical over 11 bases. Trimming at V came to 6 bases and at J to 8 bases, leaving 3 bases not matched to a gene. The V gene's germline CDR1 is MNHNS and CDR2 SASEGT. The CDR3 extends over 13 amino acids. CDR3 DNA: TGTGCCAGCAGGACTAGCGGGGCATATGAGCAGTTCTTC. This encodes CASRTSGAYEQFF.

The genes are TRBV5-6 and TRBJ2-7, with D hard to call. Trimming left V 0 bases short and J 4 bases short, with 8 bases between. This CDR3 region has 13 residues. Germline V lookup: CDR1 SGHDT, CDR2 YYEEEE. The CDR3 bases are TGTGCCAGCAGCTTGGAGTTAGGATACGAGCAGTACTTC. Protein sequence: CASSLELGYEQYF.

A few counts support this clone. This sequence joins TRBV6-6 and TRBJ2-7; no clear D. V was cut by 2 bases and J by 3 bases, with 11 bases left in between. Germline CDR1 is MNHNY and CDR2 is SVGAGI (reference sequence). The CDR3 contains 14 residues. The CDR3 loop reads CASSYELRIYEQYF. The CDR3 DNA sequence: TGTGCCAGCAGTTACGAACTACGAATCTACGAGCAGTACTTC.

CDR3 sequence: CATTGGLGGSINQPQHF. The CDR3 DNA is TGTGCCACAACGGGAGGTTTAGGGGGCTCGATTAATCAGCCCCAGCATTTT. This sequence joins TRBV28 and TRBJ1-5; TRBD1 matches at 7 bases. CDR3 size: 17 residues. With V trimmed by 10 bases and J by 4 bases, 19 bases remained unmatched. The germline CDR1 and CDR2 sequences are MDHEN and SYDVKM. Combining the CDR3 with reference TRBV28 and TRBJ1-5 gives the whole variable domain DVKVTQSSRYLVKRTGEKVFLECVQDMDHENMFWYRQDPGLGLRLIYFSYDVKMKEKGDIPEGYSVSREKKERFSLILESASTNQTSMYLCATTGGLGGSINQPQHFGDGTRLSIL.

The V call is TRBV11-3, the J call TRBJ2-2; no definite D call. Germline V gene data show CDR1 as SGHNT and CDR2 as YENEEA. V was pared by 5 bases and J by 7 bases, with 11 bases between. This CDR3 is built from 13 residues. The CDR3 DNA is TGTGCCAGCAGCCTATATTTAGGCGGGGAGCTGTTTTTT. Its translation is CASSLYLGGELFF.

This clone was detected only a few times. The gene calls are TRBV2 and TRBJ2-4; D is unresolved. The V gene lost 1 base and the J gene lost 0 bases, with 4 bases spanning the gap. The CDR3 is 14 residues long. CDR1 and CDR2 (germline): SNHLY, FYNNEI. CDR3 sequence (DNA): TGTGCCAGCAGTGAAGAGTTAGCCAAAAACATTCAGTACTTC. This codes for CASSEELAKNIQYF.

The chain has TRBV4-2 and TRBJ1-1; no clear D. Per germline, CDR1 LGHNA and CDR2 YNFKEQ. V gave up 0 bases and J gave up 4 bases, with 12 bases separating them. CDR3 size: 15 residues. Here the CDR3 reads CASSQDFTWSTEAFF. CDR3 nucleotides: TGTGCCAGCAGCCAAGACTTCACATGGAGCACTGAAGCTTTCTTT.

This clone was recorded only once. V is TRBV11-1 and J is TRBJ1-4, with D perhaps TRBD1 (6 bases). Germline CDR1 reads SGHAT; CDR2 reads FQDESV (reference sequence). The CDR3 has 15 amino acids. V lost 1 base, J lost 8 bases, and 14 bases lay in between. The CDR3 region has the DNA TGTGCCAGCAGCTTAGGATGGGGGCCGGACGAAAAACTGTTTTTT. Translated: CASSLGWGPDEKLFF. The full variable domain, rest sourced from reference TRBV11-1 and TRBJ1-4, is EAEVAQSPRYKITEKSQAVAFWCDPISGHATLYWYRQILGQGPELLVQFQDESVVDDSQLPKDRFSAERLKGVDSTLKIQPAELGDSAMYLCASSLGWGPDEKLFFGSGTQLSVL.